Listed here are 16 T cell receptor beta chains from one sample, sequenced in a study of T cell changes during pregnancy in multiple sclerosis. Data came from immunoSEQ multiplex PCR; TCRdb stores just in-frame clones and leaves some out. The sample gives about 50,000 clones, around 92% of which show up once; 0.45% to 0.65% is in the top ten. The input for sequencing was CD4+ T cells from peripheral blood mononuclear cells, taken after pregnancy. These receptors all come from a female donor with multiple sclerosis, enrolled in a pregnancy study.

As concerns this clone: At one end the junction does not follow the germline gene, possibly because of a read error. The CDR3 coding sequence is TGTGCCAGCACCTTAACAGGGGTTGAAGGACCCCTCCACTTT. Translation: CASTLTGVEGPLHF. This chain links TRBV11-2 with TRBJ1-6; 7 bases line up with TRBD1. Germline V lookup: CDR1 SGHAT, CDR2 FQNNGV. The CDR3 runs 14 residues.

The CDR3 spells CASSPWRDPIKDEQFF. In nucleotides, the CDR3 is TGTGCCAGCTCACCGTGGAGGGATCCTATTAAAGATGAGCAGTTCTTC. The V and J genes are TRBV18 and TRBJ2-1, with D tentatively TRBD2 (6 bases). V lost 3 bases and J lost 8, with 20 bases in between. The CDR3 extends over 16 amino acids. Germline V lookup: CDR1 KGHSH, CDR2 LQKENI.

The J gene is TRBJ2-1, the V gene TRBV29-1; D remains unclear. Germline values: CDR1 SQVTM, CDR2 ANQGSEA. Deletions cut 7 bases from V and 7 bases from J, with 8 bases between. This CDR3 region has 10 residues. The CDR3 DNA sequence: TGCAGCGCACGAGGTAATGAGCAGTTCTTC. It specifies CSARGNEQFF.

The V and J genes are TRBV7-2 and TRBJ2-1, with 9 bases matching TRBD2. This CDR3 comprises 14 residues. V was clipped by 3 bases and J by 7 bases; unmatched bases: 4. Germline V gene data show CDR1 as SGHTA and CDR2 as FQGNSA. The CDR3 spells CASSFSGSSNEQFF. CDR3 coding DNA: TGTGCCAGCAGCTTTAGCGGGAGTAGTAATGAGCAGTTCTTC.

The V call is TRBV28, the J call TRBJ2-3; TRBD2 is a possible D gene (5 bases). Germline V CDR1 and CDR2: MDHEN, SYDVKM. The CDR3 has 16 residues. The V gene lost 5 bases and the J gene lost 2 bases, with 17 bases spanning the gap. The CDR3 DNA reads TGTGCCAGCAGTACCTCCTCCAGCGGCTACACAGATACGCAGTATTTT. Translation gives CASSTSSSGYTDTQYF.

This chain links TRBV28 with TRBJ1-2, with a tentative D call TRBD1 (6 bases). The CDR3 is 15 residues long. The germline V and J ends were trimmed by 6 bases and 4 bases, with 18 bases remaining between them. CDR1 is MDHEN, CDR2 SYDVKM, per germline. CDR3 loop: CASSLTGPTLYGYTF. The DNA of the CDR3 is TGTGCCAGCAGCCTCACAGGGCCCACTCTCTATGGCTACACCTTC.

The table lists this clone with a count of one. The CDR3: CASSILDTQYF. The DNA of the CDR3 is TGTGCCAGCAGTATTCTAGATACGCAGTATTTT. This chain links TRBV9 with TRBJ2-3, with unresolved D. CDR3 length: 11 residues. Germline values: CDR1 SGDLS, CDR2 YYNGEE. V lost 5 bases and J lost 5, with 6 bases in between.

This chain uses TRBV10-2 with TRBJ1-2, with D tentatively TRBD1 (6 bases). CDR3 length: 13 residues. Germline V gene sequence: CDR1 WSHSY, CDR2 SAAADI. The V end was cut by 4 bases, the J end by 7 bases, with 13 bases between. The CDR3 reads CASSVGGIVGYTF. The CDR3 nucleotides are TGCGCCAGCAGTGTAGGGGGAATAGTTGGCTACACCTTC.

V usage is TRBV7-2 and J usage is TRBJ1-5, with TRBD1 matching over 10 bases. Germline V gene data show CDR1 as SGHTA and CDR2 as FQGNSA. V lost 5 bases and J lost 0; bases outside the gene matches: 7. CDR3 length equals 17 residues. This CDR3 is CASSRRDRGFSNQPQHF. The CDR3 nucleotides read TGTGCCAGCAGCCGTCGGGACAGGGGATTTAGCAATCAGCCCCAGCATTTT.

The V and J genes are TRBV5-6 and TRBJ2-3, with 9 bases that match TRBD1. With 1 base clipped from V and 1 base from J, the junction kept 1 base outside the gene matches. The CDR3 loop spans 15 amino acids. Germline V CDR1 and CDR2: SGHDT, YYEEEE. CDR3 residues: CASSLRTGGTDTQYF. The CDR3 DNA reads as TGTGCCAGCAGCTTGAGGACAGGGGGCACAGATACGCAGTATTTT.

V and J are TRBV7-2 and TRBJ2-1, with 9 bases identical to TRBD2. Per the germline V gene, CDR1 is SGHTA and CDR2 is FQGNSA. The CDR3 runs 14 residues. V was pared by 3 bases and J by 5 bases, with 2 bases of the junction left unmatched. This CDR3 reads CASSLASGDNEQFF. CDR3 DNA: TGTGCCAGCAGCTTGGCTAGCGGGGACAATGAGCAGTTCTTC. Full variable domain (remainder filled in from reference TRBV7-2 and TRBJ2-1): GAGVSQSPSNKVTEKGKDVELRCDPISGHTALYWYRQSLGQGLEFLIYFQGNSAPDKSGLPSDRFSAERTGGSVSTLTIQRTQQEDSAVYLCASSLASGDNEQFFGPGTRLTVL.

This chain joins TRBV5-1 and TRBJ2-2; D remains unclear. Trimming stripped 2 bases from V and 0 bases from J, with 8 bases between. CDR3 length: 15 amino acids. CDR1 and CDR2 from the germline V gene are SGHRS and YFSETQ. The CDR3 DNA reads as TGCGCCAGCAGCTTTAGCCAAACGAACACCGGGGAGCTGTTTTTT. Amino acid sequence: CASSFSQTNTGELFF.

This chain uses TRBV7-6 with TRBJ2-3; tentative D call: TRBD2 (7 bases). Germline values: CDR1 SGHVS, CDR2 FNYEAQ. This CDR3 has 16 residues. Trimming shortened V by 7 bases and J by 1 base, and 18 bases separated the two germline ends. CDR3 coding DNA: TGTGCCAGCACCGGGACAACGGGGGGCGGCACAGATACGCAGTATTTT. Translated: CASTGTTGGGTDTQYF.

The rearrangement joins TRBV10-2 to TRBJ2-1; TRBD2 might be the D (5 bases). CDR3 length: 13 amino acids. V shed 9 bases and J shed 6 bases, with 15 bases lying between them. Looked up from germline, CDR1 is WSHSY and CDR2 is SAAADI. The CDR3 sequence is CASNNLAGNEQFF. The DNA of the CDR3 is TGCGCCAGTAATAACCTGGCGGGCAATGAGCAGTTCTTC.

The genes are TRBV4-3 and TRBJ1-2; 7 bases match TRBD1. CDR1 is LGHNA, CDR2 YSLEER, per germline. Unmatched junction bases numbered 3, after V lost 1 base and J lost 4 bases. The CDR3 contains 14 residues. The CDR3 DNA is TGCGCCAGCAGCCAAGTGGGACAGCTCTATGGCTACACCTTC. The encoded protein is CASSQVGQLYGYTF.

This rearrangement joins TRBV11-2 to TRBJ2-5; a possible D gene is TRBD1 (6 bases). The CDR3 covers 15 residues. CDR1 and CDR2 from the germline V gene are SGHAT and FQNNGV. V was pared by 0 bases and J by 8 bases, with 16 bases between. CDR3 loop: CASSLERGTDETQYF. The CDR3, as DNA: TGTGCCAGCAGCTTAGAAAGGGGGACGGACGAAACCCAGTACTTC.